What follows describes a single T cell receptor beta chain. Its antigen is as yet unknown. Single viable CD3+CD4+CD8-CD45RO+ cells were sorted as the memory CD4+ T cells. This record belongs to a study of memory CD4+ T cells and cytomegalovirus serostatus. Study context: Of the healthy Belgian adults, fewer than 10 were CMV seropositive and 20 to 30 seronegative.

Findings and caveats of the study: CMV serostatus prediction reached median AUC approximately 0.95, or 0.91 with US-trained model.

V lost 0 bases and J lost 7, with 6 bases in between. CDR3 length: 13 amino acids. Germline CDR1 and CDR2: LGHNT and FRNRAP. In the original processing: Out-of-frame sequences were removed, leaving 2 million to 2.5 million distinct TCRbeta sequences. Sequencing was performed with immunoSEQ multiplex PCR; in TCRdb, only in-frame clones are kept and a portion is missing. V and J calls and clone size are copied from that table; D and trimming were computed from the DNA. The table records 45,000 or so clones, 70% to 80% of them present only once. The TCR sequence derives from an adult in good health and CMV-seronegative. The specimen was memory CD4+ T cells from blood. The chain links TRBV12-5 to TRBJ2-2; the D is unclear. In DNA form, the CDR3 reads TGTGCTAGTGGTTTGGTATCTGGCGGGGAGCTGTTTTTT. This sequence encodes CASGLVSGGELFF.